The 31 T cell receptor beta chains below all came from one sample that was sequenced in a study of blood T cell repertoires in COVID-19 (TCRdb year 2020). Libraries were made using the immunoSEQ multiplex PCR assay. The table comes from immuneACCESS by way of TCRdb, which keeps in-frame sequences with V and J called. Part of the clones is missing from these tables; in studies checked, under half for an unresolved V gene and the rest for unknown reasons. This sample comprises 350,000 to 450,000 clones, more than 85% of them detected only once. The top ten clones comprise roughly 0.86% of the sample. The material sequenced was PBMCs or T cells enriched from blood (not recorded which). The receptors stem from a woman aged 40 to 50 who had been exposed to COVID-19.

The rearrangement uses TRBV5-1 and TRBJ2-7, with 7 positions matching TRBD1. Trimming removed 3 bases from V and 3 bases from J; junction bases left unmatched: 3. The V gene's germline CDR1 is SGHRS and CDR2 YFSETQ. The CDR3 extends over 13 amino acids. CDR3 loop: CASSSGQVYEQYF. For the CDR3, the DNA is TGCGCCAGCAGCTCCGGACAGGTCTACGAGCAGTACTTC.

This sequence joins TRBV7-3 and TRBJ2-7; TRBD2 is a possible D gene (6 bases). CDR1 is SGHTA, CDR2 FQGTGA, per germline. The V end lost 8 bases, the J end lost 6 bases, and 17 bases lay between the germline ends. The CDR3 has 13 amino acids. CDR3 nucleotide sequence: TGTGCCAGCCTGGGGGAGGTCGGGGGCGAGCAGTACTTC. It translates to CASLGEVGGEQYF.

The chain recombines TRBV7-8 with TRBJ2-1; unclear D gene. Germline V gene sequence: CDR1 SGHVS, CDR2 FQNEAQ. The CDR3 covers 13 residues. The germline V and J ends were trimmed by 1 base and 4 bases, with 5 bases remaining between them. The CDR3 DNA follows: TGTGCCAGCAGCTTAGAACAGTACAATGAGCAGTTCTTC. This translates into CASSLEQYNEQFF.

The rearrangement uses TRBV27 and TRBJ1-2; 9 bases fit TRBD1. The CDR3 is 14 amino acids. Trimming at V came to 10 bases and at J to 8 bases, leaving 14 bases not matched to a gene. Germline V gene lookup returns CDR1 MNHEY and CDR2 SMNVEV (reference sequence). The CDR3 is CATRPIQGAGGYTF. The DNA of the CDR3 is TGTGCCACCCGACCCATACAGGGGGCAGGGGGCTACACCTTC.

The chain combines TRBV28 with TRBJ2-1; 11 positions agree with TRBD1. Germline V CDR1 and CDR2: MDHEN, SYDVKM. This CDR3 has 14 amino acids. Trimming cost V 3 bases and J 7 bases; bases outside gene matches: 2. The CDR3 DNA reads TGTGCCAGCAGTTTTGGGACAGGGGGGAATGAGCAGTTCTTC. Translation gives CASSFGTGGNEQFF.

This clone was detected only a few times. The rearrangement uses TRBV11-3 and TRBJ2-7; perhaps TRBD2 as D (5 bases). This CDR3 comprises 15 residues. Trimming pared 5 bases from V and 0 bases from J, leaving 14 bases between. Germline V gene lookup returns CDR1 SGHNT and CDR2 YENEEA. The CDR3 region is CASSRLAELSYEQYF. As DNA, the CDR3 is TGTGCCAGCAGCCGCCTAGCCGAGCTCTCCTACGAGCAGTACTTC.

The chain couples TRBV7-6 to TRBJ1-1, with 10 positions matching TRBD1. Germline CDR1 and CDR2: SGHVS and FNYEAQ. The CDR3 runs to 15 residues. With 5 bases clipped from V and 3 bases from J, the junction kept 6 bases outside the gene matches. The CDR3 protein is CASSKGTGADTEAFF. In DNA, the CDR3 is TGTGCCAGCAGCAAAGGGACAGGGGCGGACACTGAAGCTTTCTTT.

The chain combines TRBV7-2 with TRBJ2-3, with TRBD2 matching 14 bases. The V gene's germline CDR1 is SGHTA and CDR2 FQGNSA. V dropped 0 bases and J dropped 6; count of bases not matched to a gene: 8. The CDR3 consists of 18 residues. In DNA, the CDR3 is TGTGCCAGCAGCTTAGCCCCCAAGGGACTAGCGGGAGCTGATACGCAGTATTTT. This encodes CASSLAPKGLAGADTQYF.

As concerns this clone: Distinct nucleotide sequences in the sample also encode this CDR3. The chain recombines TRBV5-1 with TRBJ2-3; perhaps TRBD2 as D (6 bases). V was shortened by 0 bases and J by 1 base, with 6 bases between the two germline ends. Germline values: CDR1 SGHRS, CDR2 YFSETQ. The CDR3 loop spans 14 amino acids. CDR3 bases: TGCGCCAGCAGCTTGGAGCGGGGCACAGATACGCAGTATTTT. Protein sequence: CASSLERGTDTQYF.

This chain joins TRBV30 and TRBJ1-1, with TRBD1 as a possible D gene (5 bases). The CDR3 consists of 14 residues. With 0 bases removed from V and 4 bases from J, the gap between germline ends came to 12 bases. Germline assignment: CDR1 GTSNPN and CDR2 SVGIG (reference sequence). The CDR3 loop is CAWSVPLGGTEAFF. The CDR3 DNA sequence: TGTGCCTGGAGTGTCCCTCTGGGGGGCACTGAAGCTTTCTTT.

This chain joins TRBV7-9 and TRBJ1-1; TRBD1 might be the D (6 bases). V gave up 0 bases and J gave up 9 bases, with 11 bases separating them. The V gene's germline CDR1 is SEHNR and CDR2 FQNEAQ (reference sequence). CDR3 size: 13 residues. The CDR3: CASSLADRIKAFF. Written as DNA, the CDR3 is TGTGCCAGCAGCTTAGCGGACAGAATCAAAGCTTTCTTT.

The chain joins TRBV24-1 to TRBJ2-1, with 8 bases aligning to TRBD2. The CDR3 consists of 15 residues. Trimming cost V 4 bases and J 4 bases; bases outside gene matches: 5. CDR1 is KGHDR, CDR2 SFDVKD, per germline. CDR3 loop: CATSDPSGPYNEQFF. The CDR3 nucleotides read TGTGCCACCAGTGACCCTAGCGGGCCTTACAATGAGCAGTTCTTC.

This chain links TRBV5-1 with TRBJ1-6; 8 nucleotides line up with TRBD1. This CDR3 contains 14 residues. Germline CDR1 reads SGHRS; CDR2 reads YFSETQ. The V segment lost 4 bases and the J segment 7 bases; nucleotides outside the gene matches: 4. The CDR3 loop is CASSTDRVNSPLHF. The CDR3 nucleotides are TGCGCCAGCAGCACGGACAGGGTAAATTCACCCCTCCACTTT.

The CDR3 DNA sequence: TGTGCCAGCACCCTAGCGGGGGGGACTCCTAGTGAGCAGTTCTTC. Amino acids: CASTLAGGTPSEQFF. The chain uses TRBV9 and TRBJ2-1; 12 bases are a match to TRBD2. The CDR3 extends over 15 amino acids. Germline loops: CDR1 SGDLS, CDR2 YYNGEE. Trimming at V came to 6 bases and at J to 9 bases, leaving 10 bases not matched to a gene.

The J gene is TRBJ1-1, the V gene TRBV30; TRBD1 might be the D (5 bases). Germline values: CDR1 GTSNPN, CDR2 SVGIG (reference sequence). The CDR3 loop spans 12 amino acids. CDR3 in DNA: TGTGCTCATGACAGCCCGAACACTGAAGCTTTCTTT. Translated, it gives CAHDSPNTEAFF.

This sequence joins TRBV9 and TRBJ2-3; the match to TRBD2 covers 9 bases. Germline V gene data show CDR1 as SGDLS and CDR2 as YYNGEE. Trimming removed 5 bases from V and 6 bases from J; junction bases left unmatched: 7. CDR3 length: 14 residues. In DNA, the CDR3 is TGTGCCAGCAGTACTAGCGGGCGCTGGGATACGCAGTATTTT. The encoded protein is CASSTSGRWDTQYF.

The chain links TRBV7-2 to TRBJ1-1; no reliable D call. Germline CDR1 and CDR2: SGHTA and FQGNSA. Deletions cut 0 bases from V and 3 bases from J, with 8 bases between. The CDR3 has 14 amino acids. CDR3: CASSLAGVDTEAFF. The DNA for the CDR3 is TGTGCCAGCAGCTTAGCGGGAGTGGACACTGAAGCTTTCTTT.

The V call is TRBV6-5, the J call TRBJ1-1; D ambiguous. Germline V lookup: CDR1 MNHEY, CDR2 SVGAGI. V gave up 2 bases and J gave up 1 base, with 14 bases separating them. CDR3 size: 16 residues. This chain's CDR3 is CASSYLGNNPNTEAFF. The CDR3 DNA reads TGTGCCAGCAGTTACCTGGGCAACAACCCGAACACTGAAGCTTTCTTT.

The V gene is TRBV6-5, the J gene TRBJ1-1, with D unresolved. Germline V lookup: CDR1 MNHEY, CDR2 SVGAGI. The CDR3 totals 14 residues. Between the trimmed V and J ends, which lost 3 bases and 5 bases, there was a span of 13 bases. The CDR3: CASSYNTGGTEAFF. The CDR3 bases are TGTGCCAGCAGTTATAACACCGGCGGGACTGAAGCTTTCTTT.

The chain couples TRBV14 to TRBJ2-7; D is perhaps TRBD1 (5 bases). V lost 4 bases, J lost 0 bases, and 19 bases lay in between. The CDR3 consists of 17 residues. The V gene's germline CDR1 is SGHDN and CDR2 FVKESK. The CDR3 loop is CASSPMPQGISSYEQYF. Written as DNA, the CDR3 is TGTGCCAGCAGCCCCATGCCTCAGGGTATCAGCTCCTACGAGCAGTACTTC.

This sequence joins TRBV29-1 and TRBJ1-3, with 8 bases matching TRBD1. V was clipped by 6 bases and J by 0 bases; unmatched bases: 7. The CDR3 has 15 amino acids. The V gene's germline CDR1 is SQVTM and CDR2 ANQGSEA. The CDR3 is CSVGTGVSSGNTIYF. The CDR3 region has the DNA TGCAGCGTAGGGACAGGCGTAAGCTCTGGAAACACCATATATTTT. Full variable domain (remainder filled in from reference TRBV29-1 and TRBJ1-3): SAVISQKPSRDICQRGTSLTIQCQVDSQVTMMFWYRQQPGQSLTLIATANQGSEATYESGFVIDKFPISRPNLTFSTLTVSNMSPEDSSIYLCSVGTGVSSGNTIYFGEGSWLTVV.

The J gene is TRBJ2-7, the V gene TRBV4-3; TRBD1 matches at 8 bases. The CDR3 has 16 residues. The germline CDR1 and CDR2 sequences are LGHNA and YSLEER. With 3 bases clipped from V and 4 bases from J, the junction kept 11 bases outside the gene matches. CDR3 DNA sequence: TGCGCCAGCAGCCATGGACAGGGAAGACTTGGATACGAGCAGTACTTC. Its translation: CASSHGQGRLGYEQYF.

This clone has a handful of counts. The chain links TRBV6-5 to TRBJ1-5; the match to TRBD1 covers 8 bases. The junction had 2 bases not matched to a gene; V was cut back by 5 bases and J by 2 bases. The CDR3 length is 14 residues. From germline, CDR1 is MNHEY and CDR2 SVGAGI. The chain's CDR3 is CASSQTGGNQPQHF. CDR3 bases: TGTGCCAGCAGTCAGACAGGGGGCAATCAGCCCCAGCATTTT.

This chain links TRBV4-3 with TRBJ2-7, with 8 bases that match TRBD1. After removal of 0 bases from V and 4 bases from J, the junction contained 5 bases not matched to a gene. Germline CDR1 is LGHNA and CDR2 is YSLEER. This CDR3 contains 15 residues. The CDR3 nucleotides are TGCGCCAGCAGCCAAGATTCAGGGGGCAGGTACGAGCAGTACTTC. This sequence encodes CASSQDSGGRYEQYF.

The CDR3 coding sequence is TGTGCCAGCAGTTTACCCGGGACAGATACGCAGTATTTT. Amino acid sequence: CASSLPGTDTQYF. The chain recombines TRBV12-3 or TRBV12-4 with TRBJ2-3; no definite D call. The CDR3 consists of 13 residues. V lost 2 bases and J 3 bases, leaving 6 bases between the germline ends.

The chain couples TRBV7-3 to TRBJ2-3; TRBD2 might be the D (6 bases). The CDR3 has 15 amino acids. The V gene's germline CDR1 is SGHTA and CDR2 FQGTGA. The V and J ends lost 2 bases and 1 base respectively, with 10 bases between them. CDR3 nucleotides: TGTGCCAGCAGCTTAGGGTCTAGCGGCACAGATACGCAGTATTTT. Amino acids: CASSLGSSGTDTQYF.

This chain connects TRBV2 to TRBJ2-7, with D possibly TRBD1 on 6 matching bases. V gave up 2 bases and J gave up 3 bases, with 8 bases separating them. This CDR3 has 13 amino acids. Germline CDR1 and CDR2: SNHLY and FYNNEI. The CDR3 sequence is CASSERGYYEQYF. In nucleotides, the CDR3 is TGTGCCAGCAGTGAAAGGGGGTACTACGAGCAGTACTTC.

For the CDR3, the DNA is TGTGCCAGCAGCCCCCGGGACAGGAGCTACGAGCAGTACTTC. This encodes CASSPRDRSYEQYF. The chain links TRBV11-2 to TRBJ2-7; TRBD1 matches 8 bases. Germline trimming cut 5 bases from V and 3 bases from J; bases unmatched to any gene: 6. The CDR3 covers 14 residues. Germline V lookup: CDR1 SGHAT, CDR2 FQNNGV.

This chain connects TRBV19 to TRBJ1-1; D perhaps matches TRBD1 (5 bases). The germline V gene has CDR1 LNHDA and CDR2 SQIVND (reference sequence). Trimming shortened V by 5 bases and J by 6 bases, and 13 bases separated the two germline ends. The CDR3 has 13 residues. The DNA for the CDR3 is TGTGCCAGTAGTCTCCGGGACTCTTCTGAAGCTTTCTTT. Residues: CASSLRDSSEAFF.

This chain links TRBV18 with TRBJ2-2; D is perhaps TRBD2 (6 bases). CDR3 length: 16 amino acids. Trimming cost V 3 bases and J 5 bases, with 16 bases left between them. Germline V CDR1 and CDR2: KGHSH, LQKENI. The CDR3: CASSPAAQTRTGELFF. CDR3 sequence (DNA): TGTGCCAGCTCACCGGCGGCACAGACTAGAACCGGGGAGCTGTTTTTT.

The CDR3, as DNA: TGTGCCAGCAGCGAGAGGGGGCTGAGGTCACCCCTCCACTTT. Translated: CASSERGLRSPLHF. V is TRBV11-3 and J is TRBJ1-6; 7 bases align to TRBD1. The CDR3 runs to 14 residues. The V and J ends lost 5 bases and 10 bases, in that order; junction bases with no gene match: 8. The germline V gene has CDR1 SGHNT and CDR2 YENEEA.